This T cell receptor beta chain comes out of a study of cytomegalovirus exposure and HLA in healthy donors. Study background: Early release data held 75 million to 100 million unique TCRs from HLA-typed donors.

A multiplex PCR was run with 60 Vbeta primers and 13 Jbeta primers. Sequencing was performed with immunoSEQ multiplex PCR; in TCRdb, only in-frame clones are kept and a portion is missing. Of about 160,000 clones listed, about 70% are singletons. Germline CDR1 is SGHNT and CDR2 is YENEEA. The V gene end was trimmed by 5 bases and the J gene end by 2 bases; junction bases not matched to a gene: 3. The CDR3 is made up of 14 amino acids. This clone was recorded once. This receptor was obtained from a young woman in good health and CMV-seropositive. Sequenced input: PBMCs. The V and J genes are TRBV11-3 and TRBJ2-3; 8 bases are shared with TRBD2. The CDR3: CASSPGGTTDTQYF. The DNA of the CDR3 is TGTGCCAGCAGCCCGGGGGGGACCACAGATACGCAGTATTTT.